The clone carrying this T cell receptor beta chain has more than one count but fewer than ten. Germline V gene data show CDR1 as LNHDA and CDR2 as SQIVND (reference sequence). The CDR3 has 16 residues. V was clipped by 4 bases and J by 6 bases; unmatched bases: 7. The data were taken from a study of beta chain features in type 1 diabetes. The entirety of the isolated RNA underwent reverse transcription, so expressed TCRB transcripts were sequenced. Here immunoSEQ multiplex PCR was the method, and the copy in TCRdb shows in-frame clones only, minus some. This sample has over 100,000 clones, with less than 40% found just once.

The TCR was taken from a woman younger than 30 in good health. This chain links TRBV19 with TRBJ2-1; 12 nucleotides line up with TRBD2. The sample was stem cell memory CD4+ T cells from blood. The CDR3 reads CASSKRGLAGTNEQFF. CDR3 coding DNA: TGTGCCAGTAGTAAACGAGGACTAGCGGGAACCAATGAGCAGTTCTTC.